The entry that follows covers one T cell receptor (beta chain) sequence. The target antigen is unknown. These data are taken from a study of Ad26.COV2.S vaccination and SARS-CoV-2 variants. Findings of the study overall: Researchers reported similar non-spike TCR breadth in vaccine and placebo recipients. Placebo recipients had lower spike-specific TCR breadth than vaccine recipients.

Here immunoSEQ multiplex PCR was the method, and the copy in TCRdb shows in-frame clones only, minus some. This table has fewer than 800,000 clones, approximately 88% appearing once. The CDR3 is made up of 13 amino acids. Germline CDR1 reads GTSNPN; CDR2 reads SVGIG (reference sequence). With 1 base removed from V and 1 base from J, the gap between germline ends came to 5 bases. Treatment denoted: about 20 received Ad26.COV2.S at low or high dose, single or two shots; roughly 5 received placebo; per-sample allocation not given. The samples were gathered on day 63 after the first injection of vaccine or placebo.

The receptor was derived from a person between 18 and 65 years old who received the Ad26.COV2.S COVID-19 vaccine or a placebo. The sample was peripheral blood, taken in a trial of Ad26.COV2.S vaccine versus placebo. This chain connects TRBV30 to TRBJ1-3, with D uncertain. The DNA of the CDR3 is TGTGCCTGGAGTGGGGTATCTGGAAACACCATATATTTT. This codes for CAWSGVSGNTIYF.